Here is one T cell receptor (beta chain) with its context. Per the germline V gene, CDR1 is SGHDN and CDR2 is FVKESK. This CDR3 is built from 18 residues. With V trimmed by 0 bases and J by 10 bases, 16 bases remained unmatched. Only in-frame clones appear in the TCRdb table, and some are missing; sequencing was by immunoSEQ multiplex PCR. The sample holds about 660,000 clones, around 87% seen once. The sample comes from a study of shared T cell receptors in the human thymus. The same sample was also used in a study of human thymus T cells. As reported in that work: Among the donors, all were healthy Finnish infants having corrective surgery for congenital heart defects.

The source material was thymocytes. The genes are TRBV14 and TRBJ2-4, with 9 nucleotides matching TRBD1. This sequence originates from a boy younger than two with a congenital heart defect. CDR3 loop: CASSQDPGHRGLPMIQYF. Written as DNA, the CDR3 is TGTGCCAGCAGCCAAGACCCCGGGCACAGGGGGCTCCCTATGATTCAGTACTTC.